This TCR beta chain was sequenced during a study of cytomegalovirus exposure and HLA in healthy donors. Regarding the study as a whole: A later analysis linked fewer than 20,000 TCR beta sequences to HLA alleles at 0.05 false discovery rate.

Points on this clone: Its antigen remains unidentified.

Researchers ran the PCR with 60 Vbeta and 13 Jbeta primers. Sequencing was performed with immunoSEQ multiplex PCR; in TCRdb, only in-frame clones are kept and a portion is missing. This sample carries about 190,000 clones, around 81% of them seen once, and the ten largest clones take around 2.1%. J was trimmed by 7 bases and V by 5 bases; bases with no gene match: 16. The CDR3 consists of 16 residues. CDR1 is SGHRS and CDR2 is YFSETQ in the germline V gene. V is TRBV5-1 and J is TRBJ2-5; 8 positions match TRBD1. Sequencing was carried out using PBMCs. This TCR came from a woman under 30 in good health and CMV-seropositive. CDR3 sequence: CASSSRTGPRGMTQYF. The CDR3 coding sequence is TGCGCCAGCAGTTCTAGGACAGGGCCGAGGGGGATGACCCAGTACTTC.